This T cell receptor beta chain was sequenced for a study of OX40 agonist ivuxolimab in advanced cancers. For context, the study as a whole: Ivuxolimab, which targeted the costimulatory receptor OX40 (CD134), was an agonistic, fully human IgG2 monoclonal antibody. Intravenous ivuxolimab was administered to patients every 2 weeks at six dose levels: 0.01, 0.1, 0.3, 1.5, 3 and 10 mg/kg. Of the 50 to 55 patients in dose escalation, 19 had hepatocellular carcinoma, some 15 had melanoma, 9 had renal cell carcinoma and 9 had head and neck cancer. In the dose-escalation cohort, around four fifths of patients were male, and the mean age was around 60 years, with a range of 23 to 79. Prior anti-PD-1, anti-PD-L1 or anti-CTLA-4 therapy was permitted, and about two fifths of dose-escalation patients had received checkpoint inhibitors. Partial responses occurred in three dose-escalation patients, of whom one had hepatocellular carcinoma and two had cutaneous melanoma. Peripheral TCRbeta sequencing aimed to test whether ivuxolimab altered TCR sequence diversity and caused clonal T-cell expansion. The monotherapy dose-escalation portion (N ≈ 52 patients) of the phase I ivuxolimab trial is reported in the paper. Beyond this particular receptor, the publication reports: Low levels of normalized T-cell clonal expansion were also seen in some patients who did not respond. After ivuxolimab, more expanded clones were found on average in CD8+ T cells than in CD4+ T cells. At doses of 0.1 to 3.0 mg/kg, clonal expansion of both CD4+ and CD8+ T cells in blood was seen between baseline and week 6. Which antigens the clonally expanded peripheral T cells were specific for was not determined. In the 0.1-3.0 mg/kg groups, partial responders had among the lowest normalized peripheral clonal expansion, particularly in CD8+ T cells.

For sequencing of the TCRbeta CDR3 region, genomic DNA was extracted from the sorted cells. TCRbeta CDR3 regions were sequenced using the immunoSEQ Assay. The immuneACCESS repertoire file appears here via TCRdb, limited to in-frame rearrangements. These files lack a portion of the clones; in checked studies, under half of the deficit traces to unresolved V genes, and the cause of the others is not known. This sample comprises around 72,000 clones, about 81% of them detected only once. The ten largest clones represent approximately 0.4% of the sample. CDR1 and CDR2, per the germline V gene (reference sequence), are PRHDT and FYEKMQ. The CDR3 has 15 amino acids, counting the end cysteine and phenylalanine. Only CDR3 DNA is held: 45 bases, read in frame from base 1. V is cut by 2 bases and J by 4 bases, and the space between the germline ends is 14 bases. Patients with autoimmune disease history or receiving systemic immunosuppression were excluded from the trial. In every dose cohort, peripheral blood was drawn for TCR sequencing at baseline, cycle 4 day 1, and cycle 7 day 1. Samples were obtained from an open-label, multicenter, first-in-human phase I dose-escalation trial of ivuxolimab. The trial enrolled adults with locally advanced or metastatic head and neck squamous cell, hepatocellular, melanoma or renal cell carcinoma. Before TCR sequencing, CD4+ and CD8+ T cells were separately sorted from peripheral blood.

Note on this clone: Its antigen specificity is not known. There are no base qualities to consult, and no much larger clone falls within one base.

The sequencing used CD4+ or CD8+ T cells sorted from blood, collected in a trial of the OX40 agonist ivuxolimab. This TCR came from an adult with an advanced solid tumor such as melanoma, head and neck, liver or kidney cancer. The rearranged chain carries TRBV13 and TRBJ1-1; confidence is insufficient to name the D gene. The DNA sequence reads TGTGCCAGCAGCTTACCTGTGAGAGCTAGCACTGAAGCTTTCTTT. This gives the protein CASSLPVRASTEAFF.